One sample yielded the 5 T cell receptor beta chains listed below, sequenced in a study of blood T cell repertoires in COVID-19. Assay: immunoSEQ multiplex PCR; the TCRdb copy retains only in-frame clones and omits some. The sample consists of around 60,000 clones, about 88% of them appearing once. Sequenced: peripheral blood. The receptor source for this set is a man aged 55-75 years with acute or convalescent COVID-19.

This clone was seen a single time. The chain combines TRBV24-1 with TRBJ1-5; possible D gene TRBD1, 6 bases. V shed 5 bases and J shed 5 bases, with 9 bases lying between them. The germline CDR1 and CDR2 sequences are KGHDR and SFDVKD. The CDR3 contains 13 residues. CDR3 DNA sequence: TGTGCCACCAGTGGGGAGGGGGATCAGCCCCAGCATTTT. This sequence encodes CATSGEGDQPQHF.

This rearrangement joins TRBV30 to TRBJ1-2; the D gene is possibly TRBD1 (5 bases). Looked up from germline, CDR1 is GTSNPN and CDR2 is SVGIG (reference sequence). This CDR3 region has 12 residues. Trimming left V 5 bases short and J 14 bases short, with 21 bases between. CDR3 region: CAWQSRGLARTF. In nucleotides, the CDR3 is TGTGCCTGGCAAAGCCGGGGACTGGCCCGAACCTTC.

The V and J genes are TRBV3-1 (or the pseudogene TRBV3-2) and TRBJ1-5; no definite D call. CDR3 size: 13 residues. V dropped 2 bases and J dropped 6 bases, with 8 bases sitting between them. CDR1 LGHDT and CDR2 YNNKEL come from the germline V gene (reference sequence). The CDR3 coding sequence is TGTGCCAGCAGCCAAAAGAGTGCTCAGCCCCAGCATTTT. This codes for CASSQKSAQPQHF.

CDR3 protein: CASYSGTGGNTGELFF. The CDR3 DNA reads TGTGCCAGCTATTCCGGGACAGGGGGTAACACCGGGGAGCTGTTTTTT. J is TRBJ2-2 and V is TRBV28, with 11 nucleotides matching TRBD1. Germline loops: CDR1 MDHEN, CDR2 SYDVKM. The CDR3 consists of 16 residues. The J segment lost 2 bases and the V segment lost 8 bases, leaving 7 bases of the junction unmatched. Variable domain in full (rest from reference TRBV28 and TRBJ2-2): DVKVTQSSRYLVKRTGEKVFLECVQDMDHENMFWYRQDPGLGLRLIYFSYDVKMKEKGDIPEGYSVSREKKERFSLILESASTNQTSMYLCASYSGTGGNTGELFFGEGSRLTVL.

V and J are TRBV5-1 and TRBJ2-1; 7 bases match TRBD1. The germline gives CDR1 SGHRS, CDR2 YFSETQ. This CDR3 contains 16 residues. V lost 3 bases, J lost 2 bases, and 8 bases stayed unmatched. The CDR3 reads CASSYRTGTTYNEQFF. The CDR3 nucleotides read TGCGCCAGCAGCTATAGGACAGGCACTACCTACAATGAGCAGTTCTTC.